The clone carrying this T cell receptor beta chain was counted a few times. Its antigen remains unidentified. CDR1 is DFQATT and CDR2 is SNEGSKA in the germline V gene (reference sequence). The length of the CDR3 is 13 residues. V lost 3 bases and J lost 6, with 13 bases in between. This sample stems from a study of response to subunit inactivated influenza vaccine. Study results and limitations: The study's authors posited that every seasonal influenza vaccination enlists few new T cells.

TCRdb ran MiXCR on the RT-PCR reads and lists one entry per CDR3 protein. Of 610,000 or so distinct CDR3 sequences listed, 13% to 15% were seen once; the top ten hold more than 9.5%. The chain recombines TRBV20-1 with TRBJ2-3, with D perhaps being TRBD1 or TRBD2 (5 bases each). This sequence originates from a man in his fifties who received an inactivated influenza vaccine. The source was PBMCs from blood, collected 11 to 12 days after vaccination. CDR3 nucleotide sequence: TGCAGTGCTAGGGGGGTGGCACCGGATACGCAGTATTTT. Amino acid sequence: CSARGVAPDTQYF.